This entry lists 14 T cell receptor beta chains sequenced from one sample in a study of Ad26.COV2.S vaccination and SARS-CoV-2 variants. Using immunoSEQ multiplex PCR, the repertoire was profiled, and TCRdb retains in-frame clones only, with some absent. The table shows 430,000 or so clones, with 89% occurring only once. Treatment meaning: some 20 received Ad26.COV2.S at low or high dose, single or two shots; 5 received placebo; per-sample allocation not given. It was on day 63 after the first vaccine or placebo injection that samples were taken. The source was peripheral blood, collected in a trial of Ad26.COV2.S vaccine versus placebo. These receptors were collected from a person aged 18-65 years who received the Ad26.COV2.S COVID-19 vaccine or a placebo.

The rearrangement joins TRBV6-5 to TRBJ1-5, with no clear D. The length of the CDR3 is 15 residues. Trimming shortened V by 7 bases and J by 0 bases, and 13 bases separated the two germline ends. Germline V CDR1 and CDR2: MNHEY, SVGAGI. In nucleotides, the CDR3 is TGTGCCAGCACCGAGTTCGGTTATAGCAATCAGCCCCAGCATTTT. Translation: CASTEFGYSNQPQHF.

The V call is TRBV11-3, the J call TRBJ2-5; D unclear. This CDR3 spans 16 amino acids. Germline V CDR1 and CDR2: SGHNT, YENEEA. Trimming stripped 3 bases from V and 5 bases from J, with 19 bases between. DNA for the CDR3: TGTGCCAGCAGCTTCCGATCGGGTGGTTTAAGGGAGACCCAGTACTTC. It is translated as CASSFRSGGLRETQYF.

CDR3 sequence: CASSLLAGGPNEQFF. CDR3 nucleotide sequence: TGCGCCAGCAGCCTACTAGCGGGAGGGCCCAATGAGCAGTTCTTC. This rearrangement joins TRBV4-3 to TRBJ2-1; 13 bases agree with TRBD2. The CDR3 is 15 amino acids. Germline assignment: CDR1 LGHNA and CDR2 YSLEER. V trimming: 4 bases; J trimming: 6 bases; junction bases outside the gene matches: 3.

This chain connects TRBV2 to TRBJ1-3; D remains unclear. Trimming shortened V by 2 bases and J by 0 bases, and 8 bases separated the two germline ends. The CDR3 length is 15 residues. The V gene's germline CDR1 is SNHLY and CDR2 FYNNEI. The DNA for the CDR3 is TGTGCCAGCAGTGAATTTTCTTTCTCTGGAAACACCATATATTTT. It yields the protein CASSEFSFSGNTIYF.

V usage is TRBV13 and J usage is TRBJ1-6; no definite D call. Germline V gene data show CDR1 as PRHDT and CDR2 as FYEKMQ (reference sequence). The V end was cut by 0 bases, the J end by 10 bases, with 13 bases between. This CDR3 is built from 15 residues. The CDR3 protein is CASSLGATGRSPLHF. The CDR3 nucleotides are TGTGCCAGCAGCTTAGGCGCGACCGGGAGGTCACCCCTCCACTTT.

This clone was found once. The CDR3 is CASSTTGWTGELFF. The CDR3 nucleotides are TGTGCCAGCAGTACCACAGGGTGGACCGGGGAGCTGTTTTTT. The rearrangement links TRBV28 to TRBJ2-2; maybe TRBD1 (6 bases). The germline gives CDR1 MDHEN, CDR2 SYDVKM. This CDR3 comprises 14 residues. Trimming removed 5 bases from V and 5 bases from J, with 12 bases in between.

The chain links TRBV28 to TRBJ2-5; 7 bases line up with TRBD1. Germline V gene data show CDR1 as MDHEN and CDR2 as SYDVKM. V trimming: 3 bases; J trimming: 4 bases; junction bases outside the gene matches: 8. The CDR3 has 15 amino acids. CDR3 DNA: TGTGCCAGCAGTTTCAACAGGGGTTCAGGAGAGACCCAGTACTTC. Amino acid sequence: CASSFNRGSGETQYF. Full variable domain (missing parts from reference TRBV28 and TRBJ2-5): DVKVTQSSRYLVKRTGEKVFLECVQDMDHENMFWYRQDPGLGLRLIYFSYDVKMKEKGDIPEGYSVSREKKERFSLILESASTNQTSMYLCASSFNRGSGETQYFGPGTRLLVL.

The CDR3 protein is CASSLFGQGTYEQYF. CDR3 DNA: TGTGCCAGCAGTTTATTTGGACAGGGAACCTACGAGCAGTACTTC. The gene calls are TRBV28 and TRBJ2-7; 8 bases fit TRBD1. The V and J ends lost 1 base and 2 bases, in that order; junction bases with no gene match: 4. This CDR3 has 15 residues. Germline V gene sequence: CDR1 MDHEN, CDR2 SYDVKM.

This chain uses TRBV5-1 with TRBJ2-2, with 10 nucleotides matching TRBD2. Per the germline V gene, CDR1 is SGHRS and CDR2 is YFSETQ. Germline trimming cut 0 bases from V and 6 bases from J; bases unmatched to any gene: 11. This CDR3 is 18 amino acids long. CDR3 nucleotide sequence: TGCGCCAGCAGCTTGGTAGTGCTAGCGGGAGTATGGGCCGGGGAGCTGTTTTTT. It is translated as CASSLVVLAGVWAGELFF.

This clone appeared a single time. V and J are TRBV5-6 and TRBJ1-4; D is uncertain. CDR1 and CDR2 from the germline V gene are SGHDT and YYEEEE. Trimming took off 2 bases at V and 8 bases at J, with 10 bases between the two ends. This CDR3 is 13 amino acids long. The CDR3 coding sequence is TGTGCCAGCAGCTTCGGCCAGCTCGAAAAACTGTTTTTT. Translated: CASSFGQLEKLFF.

This clone was picked up a small number of times. V and J are TRBV9 and TRBJ2-2; 7 bases are shared with TRBD2. Per the germline V gene, CDR1 is SGDLS and CDR2 is YYNGEE. This CDR3 spans 19 amino acids. V gave up 4 bases and J gave up 2 bases; unmatched junction bases: 17. CDR3 protein: CASSPRGVRARSNTGELFF. In DNA form, the CDR3 reads TGTGCCAGCAGCCCTCGGGGGGTCAGGGCACGATCTAACACCGGGGAGCTGTTTTTT.

The chain is built from TRBV4-3 and TRBJ2-2, with D tentatively TRBD2 (7 bases). The CDR3 has 17 amino acids. V gave up 0 bases and J gave up 6 bases, with 17 bases separating them. The V gene's germline CDR1 is LGHNA and CDR2 YSLEER. CDR3 coding DNA: TGCGCCAGCAGCCAAGAGATACGGGGGGCCAGTGCCGGGGAGCTGTTTTTT. Its protein product is CASSQEIRGASAGELFF.

V usage is TRBV7-7 and J usage is TRBJ2-2; 7 positions match TRBD1. V was clipped by 5 bases and J by 6 bases; unmatched bases: 6. This CDR3 is built from 14 residues. CDR1 and CDR2 from the germline V gene are SSHAT and FNYEAQ (reference sequence). CDR3 DNA sequence: TGTGCCAGCAGCCCCGGGACAGTAGCCGGGGAGCTGTTTTTT. Translating gives CASSPGTVAGELFF. Full variable domain (rest looked up from reference TRBV7-7 and TRBJ2-2): GAGVSQSPRYKVTKRGQDVTLRCDPISSHATLYWYQQALGQGPEFLTYFNYEAQPDKSGLPSDRFSAERPEGSISTLTIQRTEQRDSAMYRCASSPGTVAGELFFGEGSRLTVL.

The genes are TRBV5-1 and TRBJ1-6; D gene uncertain. This CDR3 contains 14 residues. Per germline, CDR1 SGHRS and CDR2 YFSETQ. Trimming stripped 7 bases from V and 8 bases from J, with 16 bases between. CDR3 loop: CASEFGVGHSPLHF. The DNA for the CDR3 is TGCGCCAGCGAGTTCGGGGTCGGGCATTCACCCCTCCACTTT.